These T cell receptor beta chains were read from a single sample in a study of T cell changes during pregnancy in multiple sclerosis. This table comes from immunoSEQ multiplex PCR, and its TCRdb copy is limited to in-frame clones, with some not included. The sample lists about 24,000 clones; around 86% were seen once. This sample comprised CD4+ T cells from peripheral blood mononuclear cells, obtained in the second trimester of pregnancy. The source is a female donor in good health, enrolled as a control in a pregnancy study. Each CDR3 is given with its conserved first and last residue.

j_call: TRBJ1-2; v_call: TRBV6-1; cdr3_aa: CASSDAGTGNYGYTF
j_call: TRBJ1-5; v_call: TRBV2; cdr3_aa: CASSSGTGVNQPQHF
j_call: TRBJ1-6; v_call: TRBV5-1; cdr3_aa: CASSSDRAGVANSPLHF
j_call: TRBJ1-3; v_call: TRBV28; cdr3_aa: CASSFFRGSSGNTIYF
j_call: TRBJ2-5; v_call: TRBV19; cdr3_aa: CASSTGRETQYF
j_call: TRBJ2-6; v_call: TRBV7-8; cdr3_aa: CASSLEVLGAGANVLTF
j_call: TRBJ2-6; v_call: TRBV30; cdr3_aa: CARDRGRSGANVLTF
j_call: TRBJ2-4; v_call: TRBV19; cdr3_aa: CASSIGLAGALAKNIQYF
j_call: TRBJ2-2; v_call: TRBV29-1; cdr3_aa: CSVEKGLAGTGELFF
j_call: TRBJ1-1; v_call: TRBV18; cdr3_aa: CASSPLPGNTEAFF
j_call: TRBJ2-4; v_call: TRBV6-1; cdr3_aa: CASSDIRYIQYF
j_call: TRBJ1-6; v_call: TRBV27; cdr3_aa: CASSPTASPLHF
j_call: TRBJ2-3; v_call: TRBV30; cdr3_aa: CAWSGTSEHTQYF
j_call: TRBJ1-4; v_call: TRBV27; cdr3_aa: CASRSGGTVSEKLFF
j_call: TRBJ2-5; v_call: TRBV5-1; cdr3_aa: CASSILQGPQETQYF
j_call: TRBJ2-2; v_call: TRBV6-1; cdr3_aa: CASSESQGTGELFF
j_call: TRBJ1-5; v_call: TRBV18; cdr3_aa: CASSPRAGANQPQHF
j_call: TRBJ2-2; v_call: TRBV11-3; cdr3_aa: CASSLGQGNTGELFF
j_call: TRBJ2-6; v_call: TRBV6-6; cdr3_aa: CASSNPGGAGANVLTF
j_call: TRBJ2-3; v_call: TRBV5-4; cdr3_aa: CASSSAGGYTDTQYF
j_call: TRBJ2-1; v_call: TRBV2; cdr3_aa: CASRKERSSYNEQFF
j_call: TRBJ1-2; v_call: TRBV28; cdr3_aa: CASLRGTYGYTF
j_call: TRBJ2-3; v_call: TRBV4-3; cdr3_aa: CASSRGRGDSTDTQYF
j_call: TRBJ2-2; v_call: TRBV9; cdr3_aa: CASTPSPVSGELFF
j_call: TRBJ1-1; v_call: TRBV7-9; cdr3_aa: CASSLGQNTEAFF
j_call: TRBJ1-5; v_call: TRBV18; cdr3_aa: CASSPPGANINQPQHF
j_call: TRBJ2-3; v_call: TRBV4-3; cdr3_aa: CASSPASGGAADTQYF
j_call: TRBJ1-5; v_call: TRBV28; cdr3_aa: CASRGGGGNQPQHF
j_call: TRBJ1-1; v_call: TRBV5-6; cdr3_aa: CASSFLDREPTEAFF
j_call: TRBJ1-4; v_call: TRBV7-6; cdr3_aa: CASSRGFRDRSENEKLFF
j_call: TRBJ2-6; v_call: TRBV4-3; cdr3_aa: CASSQDLEGREGPLEGANVLTF
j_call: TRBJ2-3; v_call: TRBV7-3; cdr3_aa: CASSLIRTDTQYF
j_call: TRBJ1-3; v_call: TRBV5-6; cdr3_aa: CASSLRPRGTGNTIYF
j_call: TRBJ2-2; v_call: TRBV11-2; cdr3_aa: CASSPKPSVGSSITGELFF